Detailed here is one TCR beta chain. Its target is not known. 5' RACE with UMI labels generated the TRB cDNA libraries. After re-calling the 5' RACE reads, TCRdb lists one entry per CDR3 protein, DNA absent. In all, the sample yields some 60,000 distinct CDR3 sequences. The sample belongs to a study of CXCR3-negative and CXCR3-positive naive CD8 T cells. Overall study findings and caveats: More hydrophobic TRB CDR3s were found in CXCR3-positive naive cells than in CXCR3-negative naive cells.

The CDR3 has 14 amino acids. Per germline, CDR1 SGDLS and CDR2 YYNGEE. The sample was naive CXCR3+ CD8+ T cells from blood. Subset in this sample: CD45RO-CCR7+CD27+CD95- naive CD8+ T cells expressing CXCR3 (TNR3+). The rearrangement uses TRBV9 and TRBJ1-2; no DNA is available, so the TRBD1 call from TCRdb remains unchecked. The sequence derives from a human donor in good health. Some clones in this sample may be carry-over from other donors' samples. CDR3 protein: CASTGQGSHYGYTF.